This T cell receptor beta chain was sequenced in a study of cytomegalovirus exposure and HLA in healthy donors. Points from the study as a whole: Relative to equally common others, HLA-associated TCR beta chains showed greater clonal expansion in a later analysis. Immune exposure information comprised only CMV serostatus.

Primers for the PCR totalled 60 Vbeta and 13 Jbeta. The assay was immunoSEQ multiplex PCR, and TCRdb's table has in-frame clones only and misses some. Among about 65,000 clones listed, 78% were seen once. About this clone itself: The antigen is not known.

The V end lost 4 bases, the J end lost 0 bases, and 13 bases lay between the germline ends. Germline CDR1 GTSNPN, CDR2 SVGIG (reference sequence). The CDR3 has 14 residues. The rearrangement links TRBV30 to TRBJ2-7; tentatively, D is TRBD2 (6 bases). Material for sequencing was PBMCs. This receptor was taken from a girl aged 5-17 years in good health and CMV-seropositive. CDR3 in DNA: TGTGCCTGGACGCCGACTAGGAGCTCCTACGAGCAGTACTTC. Its protein product is CAWTPTRSSYEQYF.